The clone carrying this T cell receptor beta chain showed up just once. What it recognizes is unknown. This sample was taken from a study of OX40 agonist ivuxolimab in advanced cancers. The CDR3 is 17 residues long. V lost 2 bases and J lost 1, with 16 bases in between. CDR1 and CDR2 from the germline V gene are SGHTA and FQGNSA. Libraries were prepared by immunoSEQ multiplex PCR; TCRdb keeps only in-frame clonotypes and omits some of them. This sample yields tens of thousands of clones, of which around nine tenths are seen a single time; 0.65% belongs to the top ten. Study-wide findings and caveats: Clonal expansion by week 6 occurred in CD4+ and CD8+ blood T cells (at 0.1 to 3.0 mg/kg). Expanded peripheral T cells had an undetermined antigen specificity.

The source was CD4+ or CD8+ T cells sorted from blood, collected in a trial of the OX40 agonist ivuxolimab. The TCR comes from an adult with an advanced solid tumor such as melanoma, head and neck, liver or kidney cancer. This sequence joins TRBV7-2 and TRBJ2-3; perhaps TRBD2 as D (6 bases). For the CDR3, the DNA is TGTGCCAGCAGCTTATCTGGACTACCCTTCCGCACAGATACGCAGTATTTT. Protein product: CASSLSGLPFRTDTQYF.